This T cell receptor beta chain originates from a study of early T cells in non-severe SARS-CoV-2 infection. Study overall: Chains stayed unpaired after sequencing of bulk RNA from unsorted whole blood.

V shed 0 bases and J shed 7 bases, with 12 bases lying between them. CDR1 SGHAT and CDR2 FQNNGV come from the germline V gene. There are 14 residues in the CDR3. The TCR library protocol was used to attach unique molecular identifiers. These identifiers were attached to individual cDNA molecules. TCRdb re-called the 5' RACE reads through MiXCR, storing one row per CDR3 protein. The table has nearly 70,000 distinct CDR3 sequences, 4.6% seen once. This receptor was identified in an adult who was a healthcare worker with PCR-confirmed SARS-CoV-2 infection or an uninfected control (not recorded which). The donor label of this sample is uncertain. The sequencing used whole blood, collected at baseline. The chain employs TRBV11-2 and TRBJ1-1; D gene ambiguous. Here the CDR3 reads CASSLDRGPDEAFF. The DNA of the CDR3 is TGTGCCAGCAGCTTAGATAGAGGGCCGGATGAAGCTTTCTTT.